The 5 T cell receptor beta chains listed next were all sequenced from one sample in a study of post-analysis software for immune sequencing data. Notes on the study in general: There were several TRBV segments more frequent in patients than controls, and TRBV5-6, TRBV5-1 and TRBV20-1 were among them.

No cognate antigen is known for these TCRs. Included in the TCR beta cDNA libraries were unique molecular identifiers. Via MiXCR, TCRdb re-called the PCR reads, giving one row per CDR3 protein. The data hold some 890,000 distinct CDR3 sequences, with approximately 50% observed a single time. Material for sequencing was blood. These receptors came from a girl aged 5-17 years with multiple sclerosis.

The sample holds a few counts of this clonotype. The chain's CDR3 is CATSRDQWVSDTQYF. The CDR3 region has the DNA TGTGCCACCAGCAGAGATCAGTGGGTCTCAGATACGCAGTATTTT. The rearrangement uses TRBV15 and TRBJ2-3; D gene ambiguous. From germline, CDR1 is LNHNV and CDR2 YYDKDF (reference sequence). Trimming took off 0 bases at V and 4 bases at J, with 11 bases between the two ends. This CDR3 comprises 15 residues.

The rearrangement links TRBV12-3 or TRBV12-4 to TRBJ2-1; 11 bases map to TRBD1. CDR3 length equals 16 residues. With V trimmed by 2 bases and J by 3 bases, 3 bases remained unmatched. CDR3 in amino acids: CASSLRGTGGYNEQFF. CDR3 nucleotide sequence: TGTGCCAGCAGTTTACGGGGGACAGGGGGCTACAATGAGCAGTTCTTC.

The rearrangement uses TRBV20-1 and TRBJ2-5; TRBD2 aligns across 9 bases. V was clipped by 3 bases and J by 2 bases; unmatched bases: 16. Germline loops: CDR1 DFQATT, CDR2 SNEGSKA (reference sequence). The CDR3 is made up of 18 amino acids. The CDR3 here is CSARGAVRTSALQETQYF. Here the CDR3 DNA reads TGCAGTGCTAGGGGTGCGGTGCGGACTAGCGCCCTTCAAGAGACCCAGTACTTC.

The chain recombines TRBV12-3 or TRBV12-4 with TRBJ2-5, with D perhaps TRBD2 (6 bases). The CDR3 has 15 residues. The V gene lost 7 bases and the J gene lost 2 bases, with 17 bases spanning the gap. CDR3 amino acids: CASKPSVGRQETQYF. DNA of the CDR3: TGTGCCAGCAAACCTAGCGTCGGCCGACAAGAGACCCAGTACTTC.

The chain carries TRBV29-1 and TRBJ1-2, with D uncertain. The CDR3 spans 18 residues. Germline V gene data show CDR1 as SQVTM and CDR2 as ANQGSEA. V shed 0 bases and J shed 2 bases, with 22 bases lying between them. The CDR3 region is CSVEDFSRPITQNYGYTF. CDR3 in DNA: TGCAGCGTTGAAGACTTCTCCAGGCCGATAACTCAAAACTATGGCTACACCTTC. The full variable domain, with the rest looked up from reference TRBV29-1 and TRBJ1-2, is SAVISQKPSRDICQRGTSLTIQCQVDSQVTMMFWYRQQPGQSLTLIATANQGSEATYESGFVIDKFPISRPNLTFSTLTVSNMSPEDSSIYLCSVEDFSRPITQNYGYTFGSGTRLTVV.